Here is one TCR beta chain with its context. This specimen belongs to a study of blood T cell repertoires in COVID-19. About the research overall: Samples representing acute and convalescent COVID-19 were sourced from the United States, Italy and Spain. From T cells, B-cell-depleted T cells, or PBMCs came the material, which was cDNA or gDNA.

The CDR3 is 15 amino acids. Germline CDR1 ENHRY, CDR2 SYGVKD. Trimming shortened V by 0 bases and J by 1 base, and 9 bases separated the two germline ends. In the authors' methods: Nucleated cell number was recorded as an estimate derived from reference gene primer amplification. The assay was immunoSEQ multiplex PCR, and TCRdb's table has in-frame clones only and misses some. V and J calls and clone size are copied from that table; D and trimming were computed from the DNA. The data contain about 110,000 clones, approximately 88% of them singletons. The source material was peripheral blood. The chain carries TRBV10-3 and TRBJ1-1; TRBD1 is a possible D gene (5 bases). The sequence derives from a woman in her 70s with acute or convalescent COVID-19. The CDR3 loop is CAISESNQGNTEAFF. CDR3 DNA sequence: TGTGCCATCAGTGAGTCGAATCAGGGGAACACTGAAGCTTTCTTT.